This TCR beta chain comes out of a study of T cells in Graves' hyperthyroidism and ophthalmopathy. Study-wide findings and caveats: Researchers found most expanded thyroid clonotypes above 0.001 in blood as well.

Amplification yielded TCR beta CDR3 regions, with RNA transcripts as the source. During a first-round RT-PCR of the TCR CDR3, the HTBI primer set was used. MiXCR, applied by TCRdb to the multiplex PCR reads, yields one record per CDR3 protein. This table holds 350,000 or so distinct CDR3 sequences, 17% found once. The PBMCs had their origin in around 9.1 ml of fresh peripheral blood. This clonotype was seen repeatedly, ten times or more. Its target is not known. Sequencing was done on a sample of blood. This clonotype originated in a woman aged 25 to 39 with Graves' hyperthyroidism that later progressed to Graves' ophthalmopathy.

Here the CDR3 DNA reads TGCGCCAGCAGTAAACAGGAAGTTATGAACACTGAAGCTTTCTTT. Protein: CASSKQEVMNTEAFF. The chain recombines TRBV5-1 with TRBJ1-1; TRBD1 might be the D (5 bases). Per germline, CDR1 SGHRS and CDR2 YFSETQ. The V gene lost 5 bases and the J gene lost 0 bases, with 14 bases spanning the gap. The CDR3 contains 15 residues.